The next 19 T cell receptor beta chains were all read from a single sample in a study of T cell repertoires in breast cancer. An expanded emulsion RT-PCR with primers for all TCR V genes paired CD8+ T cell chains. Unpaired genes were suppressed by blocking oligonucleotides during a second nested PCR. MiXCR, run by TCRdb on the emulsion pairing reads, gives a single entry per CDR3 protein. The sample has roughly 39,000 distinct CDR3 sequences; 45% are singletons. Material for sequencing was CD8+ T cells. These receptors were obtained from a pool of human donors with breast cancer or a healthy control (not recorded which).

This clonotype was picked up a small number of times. The CDR3 loop is CASSFRQGKETQYF. In DNA form, the CDR3 reads TGTGCCAGCAGCTTTAGACAGGGCAAGGAGACCCAGTACTTC. This sequence joins TRBV7-2 and TRBJ2-5; TRBD1 matches at 7 bases. The ends lost 3 bases at V and 5 bases at J; junction bases unmatched: 6. The CDR3 runs 14 residues. Germline CDR1 and CDR2: SGHTA and FQGNSA.

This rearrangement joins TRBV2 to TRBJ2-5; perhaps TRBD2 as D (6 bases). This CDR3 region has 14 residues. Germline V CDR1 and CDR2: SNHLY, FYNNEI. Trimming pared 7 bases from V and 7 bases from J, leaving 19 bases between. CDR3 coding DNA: TGTGCCAGCAATCCCGACGTCGGCGGGACGACCCAGTACTTC. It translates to CASNPDVGGTTQYF.

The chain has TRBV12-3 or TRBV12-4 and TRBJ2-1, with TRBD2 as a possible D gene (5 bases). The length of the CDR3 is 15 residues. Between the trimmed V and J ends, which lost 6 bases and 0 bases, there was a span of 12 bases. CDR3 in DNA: TGTGCCAGCAGCCTAAGCGGTAGCTCCTACAATGAGCAGTTCTTC. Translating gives CASSLSGSSYNEQFF.

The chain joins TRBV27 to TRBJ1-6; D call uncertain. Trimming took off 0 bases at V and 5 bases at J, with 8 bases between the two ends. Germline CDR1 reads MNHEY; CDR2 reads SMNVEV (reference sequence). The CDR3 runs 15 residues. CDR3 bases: TGTGCCAGCAGTTTATCCCCTTGGAATAATTCACCCCTCCACTTT. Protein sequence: CASSLSPWNNSPLHF.

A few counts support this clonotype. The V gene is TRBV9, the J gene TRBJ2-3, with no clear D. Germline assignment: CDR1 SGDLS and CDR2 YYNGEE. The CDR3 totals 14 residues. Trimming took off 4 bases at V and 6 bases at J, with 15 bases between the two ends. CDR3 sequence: CASSPQLAGDTQYF. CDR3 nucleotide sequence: TGTGCCAGCAGCCCCCAGCTTGCTGGGGATACGCAGTATTTT.

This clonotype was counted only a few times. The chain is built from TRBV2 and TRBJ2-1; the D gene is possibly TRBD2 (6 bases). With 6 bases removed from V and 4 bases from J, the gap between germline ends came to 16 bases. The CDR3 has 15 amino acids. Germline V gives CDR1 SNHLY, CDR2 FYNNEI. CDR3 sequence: CASRGRDSGYNEQFF. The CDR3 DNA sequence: TGTGCCAGCAGAGGACGGGACTCTGGATACAATGAGCAGTTCTTC.

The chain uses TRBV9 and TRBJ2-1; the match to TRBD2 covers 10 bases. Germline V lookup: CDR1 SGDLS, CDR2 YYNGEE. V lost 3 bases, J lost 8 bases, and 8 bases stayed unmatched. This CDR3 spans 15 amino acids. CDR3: CASSAPSGSFHEQFF. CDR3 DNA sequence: TGTGCCAGCAGCGCCCCTAGCGGGAGTTTCCATGAGCAGTTCTTC. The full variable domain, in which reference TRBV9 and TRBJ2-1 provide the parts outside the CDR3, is DSGVTQTPKHLITATGQRVTLRCSPRSGDLSVYWYQQSLDQGLQFLIQYYNGEERAKGNILERFSAQQFPDLHSELNLSSLELGDSALYFCASSAPSGSFHEQFFGPGTRLTVL.

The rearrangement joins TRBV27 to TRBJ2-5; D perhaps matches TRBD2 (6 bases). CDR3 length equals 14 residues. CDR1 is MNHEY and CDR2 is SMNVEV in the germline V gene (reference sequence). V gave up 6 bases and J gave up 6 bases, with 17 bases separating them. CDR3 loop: CASRIMEGTKTQYF. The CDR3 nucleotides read TGTGCCAGCAGAATAATGGAGGGTACGAAGACCCAGTACTTC.

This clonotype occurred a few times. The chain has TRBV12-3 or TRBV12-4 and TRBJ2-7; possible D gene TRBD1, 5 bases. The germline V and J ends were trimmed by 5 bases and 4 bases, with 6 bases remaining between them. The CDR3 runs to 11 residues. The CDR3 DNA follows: TGTGCCAGCAGTCAGGGTTACGAGCAGTACTTC. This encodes CASSQGYEQYF.

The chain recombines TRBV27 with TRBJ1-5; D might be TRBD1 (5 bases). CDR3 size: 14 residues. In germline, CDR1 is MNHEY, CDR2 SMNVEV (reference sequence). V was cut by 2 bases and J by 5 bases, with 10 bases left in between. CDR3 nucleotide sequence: TGTGCCAGCAGTTTAGGCAGGGAACATCAGCCCCAGCATTTT. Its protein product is CASSLGREHQPQHF.

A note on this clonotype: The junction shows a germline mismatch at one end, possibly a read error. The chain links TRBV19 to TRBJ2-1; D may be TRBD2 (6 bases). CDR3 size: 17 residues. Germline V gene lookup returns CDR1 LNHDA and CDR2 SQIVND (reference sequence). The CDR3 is CASSIFGDWSSYNGQFF. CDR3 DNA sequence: TGTGCCAGTAGTATATTTGGGGACTGGAGCTCCTACAATGGGCAGTTCTTC.

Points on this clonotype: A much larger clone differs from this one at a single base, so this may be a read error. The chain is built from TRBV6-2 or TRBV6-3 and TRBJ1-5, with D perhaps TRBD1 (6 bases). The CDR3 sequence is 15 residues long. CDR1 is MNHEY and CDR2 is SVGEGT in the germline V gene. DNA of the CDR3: TGTGCCAGCAGGCCGATTGGGACAAGAGATCAGCCCCGGCATTTT. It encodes CASRPIGTRDQPRHF.

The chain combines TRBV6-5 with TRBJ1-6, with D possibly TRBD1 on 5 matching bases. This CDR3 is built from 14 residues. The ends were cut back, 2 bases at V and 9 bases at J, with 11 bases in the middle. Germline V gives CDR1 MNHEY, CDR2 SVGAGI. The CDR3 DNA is TGTGCCAGCAGTTACCCGGACATTGGTTCACCCCTCCACTTT. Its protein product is CASSYPDIGSPLHF.

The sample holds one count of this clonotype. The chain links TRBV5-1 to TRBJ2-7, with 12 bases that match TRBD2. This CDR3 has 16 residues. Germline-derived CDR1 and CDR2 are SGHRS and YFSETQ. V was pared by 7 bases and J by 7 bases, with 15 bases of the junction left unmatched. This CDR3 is CASGSGQLAGGREQYF. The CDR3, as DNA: TGCGCCAGCGGCTCCGGACAACTAGCGGGGGGACGTGAGCAGTACTTC.

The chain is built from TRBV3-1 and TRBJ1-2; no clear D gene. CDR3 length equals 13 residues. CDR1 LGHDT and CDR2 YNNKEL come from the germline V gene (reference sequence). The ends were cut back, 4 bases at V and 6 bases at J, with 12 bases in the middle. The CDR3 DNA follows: TGTGCCAGCAGCCCTTTCGCCAGGCATGGCTACACCTTC. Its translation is CASSPFARHGYTF.

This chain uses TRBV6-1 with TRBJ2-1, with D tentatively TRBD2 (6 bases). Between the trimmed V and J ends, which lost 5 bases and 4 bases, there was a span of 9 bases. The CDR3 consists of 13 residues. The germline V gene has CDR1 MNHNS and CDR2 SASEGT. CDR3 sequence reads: CASSLSGYNEQFF. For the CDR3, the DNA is TGTGCCAGCAGTCTTAGCGGTTACAATGAGCAGTTCTTC.

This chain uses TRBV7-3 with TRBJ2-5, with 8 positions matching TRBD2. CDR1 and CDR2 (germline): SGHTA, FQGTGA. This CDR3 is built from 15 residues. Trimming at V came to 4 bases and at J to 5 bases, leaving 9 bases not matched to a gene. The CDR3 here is CASSSGGGRGETQYF. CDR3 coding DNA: TGTGCCAGCAGCTCGGGGGGGGGTCGCGGTGAGACCCAGTACTTC.

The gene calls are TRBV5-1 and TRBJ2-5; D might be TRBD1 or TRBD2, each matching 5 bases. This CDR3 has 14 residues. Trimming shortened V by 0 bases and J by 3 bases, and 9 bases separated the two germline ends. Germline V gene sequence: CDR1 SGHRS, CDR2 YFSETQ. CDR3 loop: CASSLAQGEETQYF. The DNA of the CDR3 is TGCGCCAGCAGCTTGGCGCAGGGAGAAGAGACCCAGTACTTC.

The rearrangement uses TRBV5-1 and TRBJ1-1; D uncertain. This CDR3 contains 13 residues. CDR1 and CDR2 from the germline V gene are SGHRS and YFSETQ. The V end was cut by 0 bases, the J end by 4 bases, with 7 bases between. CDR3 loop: CASSLGAATEAFF. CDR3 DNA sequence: TGCGCCAGCAGCTTGGGGGCAGCCACTGAAGCTTTCTTT.